This T cell receptor (beta chain) was sequenced for a study of CD8 T cells in Susac syndrome. About the study: Patients with Susac syndrome, at blood draw, were therapy-naive, on corticosteroids, or on intravenous immunoglobulin alone.

Within the sample, this clonotype is large. What it binds is not known. The memory subsets used in TEMRA sorting were defined through staining for CD27 and CD45RA. Both fractions, total CD8+ and sorted CD8+ TEMRA cells, were sequenced. Diagnostic criteria defined recently for definite or probable disease were met by the Susac syndrome patients. RNA amounts of about 0.5 to 1 ug underwent reverse transcription with random hexamers. TCRdb analysed the immunoSEQ multiplex PCR reads with MiXCR anew, one entry per CDR3 protein. The table lists 2,300 or so distinct CDR3 sequences, 70% of them singletons, with approximately 11% in the top ten. Study outcomes and limitations: Clonal CD8+ expansion in Susac was highest in TEMRA cells and active patients.

Germline CDR1 and CDR2: SGHTA and FQGTGA. The CDR3 loop spans 16 amino acids. Trimming removed 5 bases at V and 5 bases at J, with 19 bases between. The TCR originated in a human donor with Susac syndrome. The chain carries TRBV7-3 and TRBJ2-1, with D perhaps TRBD2 (7 bases). Sequenced sample: CD8+ TEMRA cells from PBMCs. Subset indicated: FACS-sorted terminally differentiated effector memory CD8+ T cells re-expressing CD45RA (CD8+ TEMRA). CDR3 residues: CASSLVSRGAHNEQFF. The CDR3 DNA sequence: TGTGCCAGCAGCCTTGTATCCCGGGGGGCCCACAATGAGCAGTTCTTC.